The text below deals with one T cell receptor (beta chain). The data were taken from a study of blood T cell repertoires in COVID-19. With 1 base clipped from V and 7 bases from J, the junction kept 21 bases outside the gene matches. CDR1 and CDR2 from the germline V gene are GTSNPN and SVGIG (reference sequence). This CDR3 comprises 20 residues. The method was immunoSEQ multiplex PCR; TCRdb's version includes in-frame clones alone and lacks a portion of them. The sample contains around 99,000 clones, 90% of which appear only once. The source is a man in his forties or fifties with acute or convalescent COVID-19. Sequencing input: peripheral blood. This chain links TRBV30 with TRBJ2-1; 11 bases agree with TRBD2. CDR3 region: CAWSGAGTSGVLFSLNEQFF. As DNA, the CDR3 is TGTGCCTGGAGTGGGGCCGGGACTAGCGGAGTCCTTTTTTCCTTGAATGAGCAGTTCTTC. The entire variable domain, with the rest obtained from reference TRBV30 and TRBJ2-1, is as follows: SQTIHQWPATLVQPVGSPLSLECTVEGTSNPNLYWYRQAAGRGLQLLFYSVGIGQISSEVPQNLSASRPQDRQFILSSKKLLLSDSGFYLCAWSGAGTSGVLFSLNEQFFGPGTRLTVL.